Below are 27 T cell receptor beta chains sequenced from a single sample in a study of cytomegalovirus exposure and HLA in healthy donors. PCR involved 60 Vbeta and 13 Jbeta primers. Assay: immunoSEQ multiplex PCR; the TCRdb copy retains only in-frame clones and omits some. The profile shows about 180,000 clones, about 72% of them singletons. Sequenced input: PBMCs. Every receptor here comes from a human donor in good health.

A note on this clone: Within the sample, other DNA sequences also encode this same CDR3. The chain carries TRBV19 and TRBJ1-1, with TRBD1 matching over 9 bases. J was trimmed by 1 base and V by 8 bases; bases with no gene match: 2. CDR3 length: 13 amino acids. The germline V gene has CDR1 LNHDA and CDR2 SQIVND (reference sequence). The CDR3 region has the DNA TGTGCCAGTCGGACAGGGGAGAACACTGAAGCTTTCTTT. Translating gives CASRTGENTEAFF. The whole variable domain, remainder taken from reference TRBV19 and TRBJ1-1, is DGGITQSPKYLFRKEGQNVTLSCEQNLNHDAMYWYRQDPGQGLRLIYYSQIVNDFQKGDIAEGYSVSREKKESFPLTVTSAQKNPTAFYLCASRTGENTEAFFGQGTRLTVV.

This clone was observed once. The chain joins TRBV5-4 to TRBJ2-1; weak D call: TRBD2 (7 bases). CDR1 and CDR2 (germline): SGHNT, YYREEE (reference sequence). This CDR3 is 16 amino acids long. V lost 1 base and J lost 4, with 15 bases in between. The CDR3, as DNA: TGTGCCAGCAGCTTGCCCCCGGGGGGCGGTTACAATGAGCAGTTCTTC. Its protein is CASSLPPGGGYNEQFF.

The chain couples TRBV5-1 to TRBJ1-4, with 7 positions matching TRBD1. Looked up from germline, CDR1 is SGHRS and CDR2 is YFSETQ. The J segment lost 8 bases and the V segment lost 1 base, leaving 8 bases of the junction unmatched. CDR3 size: 15 residues. CDR3 DNA: TGCGCCAGCAGCTTGTCACGACAGGGACACGAAAAACTGTTTTTT. Translation: CASSLSRQGHEKLFF.

The rearrangement links TRBV9 to TRBJ2-5, with 9 nucleotides matching TRBD2. The V and J ends lost 0 bases and 5 bases, in that order; junction bases with no gene match: 5. The CDR3 length is 15 residues. Per germline, CDR1 SGDLS and CDR2 YYNGEE. CDR3: CASSVEAGGRETQYF. The CDR3 DNA reads TGTGCCAGCAGCGTAGAGGCGGGGGGGCGGGAGACCCAGTACTTC.

This clone came up a few times. The chain carries TRBV6-5 and TRBJ1-1, with a weak D call TRBD1 (5 bases). V gave up 7 bases and J gave up 0 bases, with 12 bases separating them. This CDR3 is built from 14 residues. Germline CDR1 and CDR2: MNHEY and SVGAGI. CDR3 coding DNA: TGTGCCAGCACAGCAGGGACTTTGAACACTGAAGCTTTCTTT. Translated, it gives CASTAGTLNTEAFF.

The rearrangement joins TRBV11-2 to TRBJ2-7, with D perhaps matching TRBD2 (5 bases). The CDR3 spans 18 residues. CDR1 is SGHAT and CDR2 is FQNNGV in the germline V gene. The ends were cut back, 5 bases at V and 6 bases at J, with 29 bases in the middle. CDR3 coding DNA: TGTGCCAGCAGCCTAAGACTAACCAAACGGTTCCTTTCGGGCGAGCAGTACTTC. It yields the protein CASSLRLTKRFLSGEQYF.

This chain links TRBV4-1 with TRBJ1-1; D unclear. The CDR3 runs to 14 residues. CDR1 is MGHRA, CDR2 YSYEKL, per germline. Trimming shortened V by 1 base and J by 4 bases, and 10 bases separated the two germline ends. The CDR3 DNA sequence: TGCGCCAGCAGCCAAGCGCAGGCCCCCACTGAAGCTTTCTTT. It codes for CASSQAQAPTEAFF.

The chain is built from TRBV6-1 and TRBJ2-3; 8 bases agree with TRBD2. J lost 14 bases, V lost 7 bases, and 11 bases had no gene match. CDR1 is MNHNS and CDR2 is SASEGT in the germline V gene. This CDR3 has 12 amino acids. CDR3 protein: CASIAGGLGVYF. In DNA form, the CDR3 reads TGTGCCAGCATTGCGGGGGGCCTGGGTGTGTATTTT.

This clone was seen more than once but under ten times. The chain has TRBV27 and TRBJ2-7; 12 bases map to TRBD1. This CDR3 comprises 20 residues. The germline V gene encodes CDR1 MNHEY and CDR2 SMNVEV (reference sequence). The trim removed 3 bases at V and 3 bases at J, leaving 18 bases unmatched. In nucleotides, the CDR3 is TGTGCCAGCAGTTTCCGATGGGGACAGGGGGCTGGGGGGTACGACTACGAGCAGTACTTC. It encodes CASSFRWGQGAGGYDYEQYF.

This clone was counted between two and nine times. The V gene is TRBV2, the J gene TRBJ1-2; D remains unclear. Between the trimmed V and J ends, which lost 8 bases and 7 bases, there was a span of 14 bases. The V gene's germline CDR1 is SNHLY and CDR2 FYNNEI. The CDR3 covers 12 residues. The CDR3 DNA is TGTGCCAGCGGAGAGGCCCGGGGTGGCTACACCTTC. This gives the protein CASGEARGGYTF.

This clone was detected ten times or more. Within the sample, other DNA sequences also encode this same CDR3. The V call is TRBV11-2, the J call TRBJ2-7; no reliable D call. Germline CDR1 reads SGHAT; CDR2 reads FQNNGV. V gave up 1 base and J gave up 3 bases, with 7 bases separating them. The CDR3 is 13 residues long. DNA of the CDR3: TGTGCCAGCAGCTTAGGGCAGGTCTACGAGCAGTACTTC. Translated: CASSLGQVYEQYF. The full variable domain, its missing parts supplied by reference TRBV11-2 and TRBJ2-7, is EAGVAQSPRYKIIEKRQSVAFWCNPISGHATLYWYQQILGQGPKLLIQFQNNGVVDDSQLPKDRFSAERLKGVDSTLKIQPAKLEDSAVYLCASSLGQVYEQYFGPGTRLTVT.

The chain links TRBV5-1 to TRBJ2-1, with 8 bases lining up with TRBD1. The V and J ends lost 4 bases and 15 bases, in that order; junction bases with no gene match: 6. The CDR3 extends over 11 amino acids. CDR1 and CDR2 from the germline V gene are SGHRS and YFSETQ. The CDR3 nucleotides read TGCGCCAGCAGCAATACAGGGGGGCTGTTCTTC. Residues: CASSNTGGLFF. Looking up the rest from reference TRBV5-1 and TRBJ2-1 gives the full variable domain: KAGVTQTPRYLIKTRGQQVTLSCSPISGHRSVSWYQQTPGQGLQFLFEYFSETQRNKGNFPGRFSGRQFSNSRSEMNVSTLELGDSALYLCASSNTGGLFFGPGTRLTVL.

The V gene is TRBV7-9, the J gene TRBJ1-2; D is unresolved. The CDR3 totals 9 residues. The germline V gene has CDR1 SEHNR and CDR2 FQNEAQ (reference sequence). Trimming took off 8 bases at V and 7 bases at J, with 5 bases between the two ends. The CDR3 sequence: CASFLGYTF. CDR3 bases: TGTGCCAGCTTCCTTGGCTACACCTTC.

The V and J genes are TRBV2 and TRBJ1-1; weak D call: TRBD1 (5 bases). The CDR3 runs to 14 residues. Trimming removed 6 bases at V and 3 bases at J, with 14 bases between. CDR1 is SNHLY, CDR2 FYNNEI, per germline. CDR3 in amino acids: CASSDPLGDTEAFF. CDR3 DNA sequence: TGTGCCAGCAGCGACCCGCTAGGGGACACTGAAGCTTTCTTT.

This chain joins TRBV6-1 and TRBJ1-4; 10 positions agree with TRBD1. This CDR3 has 14 amino acids. V dropped 6 bases and J dropped 6; count of bases not matched to a gene: 4. The germline V gene encodes CDR1 MNHNS and CDR2 SASEGT. CDR3 bases: TGTGCCAGCAGAGGGACAGGGGAACATGAAAAACTGTTTTTT. Amino acids: CASRGTGEHEKLFF.

This chain connects TRBV11-2 to TRBJ2-3; D is possibly TRBD1 (6 bases). V was pared by 2 bases and J by 4 bases, with 10 bases between. The germline V gene has CDR1 SGHAT and CDR2 FQNNGV. The CDR3 has 14 amino acids. As DNA, the CDR3 is TGTGCCAGCAGCTTAACAGGGTGGGCAGATACGCAGTATTTT. Encoded protein: CASSLTGWADTQYF. Full variable domain (rest looked up from reference TRBV11-2 and TRBJ2-3): EAGVAQSPRYKIIEKRQSVAFWCNPISGHATLYWYQQILGQGPKLLIQFQNNGVVDDSQLPKDRFSAERLKGVDSTLKIQPAKLEDSAVYLCASSLTGWADTQYFGPGTRLTVL.

The V and J genes are TRBV10-1 and TRBJ2-1; a weak D match, TRBD2 (5 bases). The CDR3 extends over 13 amino acids. V was pared by 5 bases and J by 6 bases, with 11 bases between. Germline V gene data show CDR1 as WNHNN and CDR2 as SYGVQD (reference sequence). In nucleotides, the CDR3 is TGCGCCAGCAGTCCTCCGGGATTCAATGAGCAGTTCTTC. Translating it yields CASSPPGFNEQFF.

The chain employs TRBV10-3 and TRBJ2-5; the D gene is possibly TRBD2 (6 bases). The CDR3 extends over 15 amino acids. Germline assignment: CDR1 ENHRY and CDR2 SYGVKD. Trimming shortened V by 6 bases and J by 7 bases, and 21 bases separated the two germline ends. The CDR3 DNA sequence: TGTGCCATCAGGCAGACTAGTCAAGATGAGGGGACCCAGTACTTC. Amino acid sequence: CAIRQTSQDEGTQYF.

This chain uses TRBV5-4 with TRBJ1-1; a possible D gene is TRBD1 (5 bases). The germline CDR1 and CDR2 sequences are SGHNT and YYREEE (reference sequence). V lost 3 bases and J lost 5, with 8 bases in between. CDR3 length equals 12 residues. CDR3 nucleotide sequence: TGTGCCAGCAGCTGGGGGGTAACTGAAGCTTTCTTT. It encodes CASSWGVTEAFF. Together with reference TRBV5-4 and TRBJ1-1, the CDR3 gives the full variable domain: ETGVTQSPTHLIKTRGQQVTLRCSSQSGHNTVSWYQQALGQGPQFIFQYYREEENGRGNFPPRFSGLQFPNYSSELNVNALELDDSALYLCASSWGVTEAFFGQGTRLTVV.

There are a few counts of this clone. The V and J genes are TRBV6-5 and TRBJ1-1, with a tentative D call TRBD1 (6 bases). V was trimmed by 10 bases and J by 1 base, leaving 7 bases between them. The CDR3 length is 11 residues. CDR1 and CDR2 (germline): MNHEY, SVGAGI. DNA for the CDR3: TGTGCCACGACAGGGAACACTGAAGCTTTCTTT. Its protein product is CATTGNTEAFF.

The chain uses TRBV6-1 and TRBJ2-5, with 8 bases identical to TRBD1. CDR3 length: 15 residues. The V and J ends lost 3 bases and 11 bases, in that order; junction bases with no gene match: 14. Per the germline V gene, CDR1 is MNHNS and CDR2 is SASEGT. This CDR3 reads CASSDGPGQGREQYF. In DNA, the CDR3 is TGTGCCAGCAGTGATGGCCCCGGACAGGGCCGGGAGCAGTACTTC.

The chain carries TRBV4-3 and TRBJ1-2; D is unresolved. This CDR3 contains 14 residues. Per germline, CDR1 LGHNA and CDR2 YSLEER. The V gene lost 0 bases and the J gene lost 7 bases, with 12 bases spanning the gap. Here the CDR3 DNA reads TGCGCCAGCAGCCAAGATCGGGGATCGGCTGGCTACACCTTC. This sequence encodes CASSQDRGSAGYTF.

J is TRBJ1-2 and V is TRBV27; possibly TRBD1 for D (6 bases). The germline V gene has CDR1 MNHEY and CDR2 SMNVEV (reference sequence). The CDR3 runs 14 residues. V shed 5 bases and J shed 8 bases, with 18 bases lying between them. DNA of the CDR3: TGTGCCAGCAGTGACAGGCACCCTTCAGAGGGCTACACCTTC. It specifies CASSDRHPSEGYTF.

The chain joins TRBV7-2 to TRBJ2-1; 7 bases align to TRBD2. Germline V gives CDR1 SGHTA, CDR2 FQGNSA. CDR3 length: 15 amino acids. Trimming took 1 base from V and 8 from J; bases not matched to a gene: 8. CDR3 in amino acids: CASSLDGGNLYEQFF. The CDR3 DNA reads as TGTGCCAGCAGCTTAGACGGGGGGAATCTCTATGAGCAGTTCTTC.

This clone was counted a single time. The gene calls are TRBV5-1 and TRBJ2-7; weak D call: TRBD2 (5 bases). V lost 1 base, J lost 6 bases, and 11 bases lay in between. The germline gives CDR1 SGHRS, CDR2 YFSETQ. The CDR3 sequence is 13 residues long. The DNA of the CDR3 is TGCGCCAGCAGCTTGTTGGGTCGGGGCGAGCAGTACTTC. It encodes CASSLLGRGEQYF. Together with reference TRBV5-1 and TRBJ2-7, the CDR3 gives the full variable domain: KAGVTQTPRYLIKTRGQQVTLSCSPISGHRSVSWYQQTPGQGLQFLFEYFSETQRNKGNFPGRFSGRQFSNSRSEMNVSTLELGDSALYLCASSLLGRGEQYFGPGTRLTVT.

This clone was seen only a few times. J is TRBJ2-5 and V is TRBV12-5; D is uncertain. From germline, CDR1 is LGHNT and CDR2 FRNRAP. Trimming stripped 6 bases from V and 1 base from J, with 12 bases between. This CDR3 has 14 amino acids. The CDR3 is CASGLDLSQETQYF. The CDR3 DNA reads as TGTGCTAGTGGCCTAGACTTGTCCCAAGAGACCCAGTACTTC.

This sequence joins TRBV7-2 and TRBJ1-2; 7 positions agree with TRBD1. J lost 6 bases, V lost 5 bases, and 12 bases had no gene match. Germline loops: CDR1 SGHTA, CDR2 FQGNSA. CDR3 length: 15 residues. CDR3 sequence reads: CASSPQTGWKDGYTF. Here the CDR3 DNA reads TGTGCCAGCAGCCCACAGACAGGGTGGAAGGATGGCTACACCTTC.